This paragraph reports one TCR beta chain. Antigen unknown. The sample comes from a study of response to subunit inactivated influenza vaccine. TCRdb reprocessed the RT-PCR reads via MiXCR and lists one record per CDR3 protein. The table has 650,000 to 850,000 distinct CDR3 sequences, approximately 15% seen once. Study results and caveats: Researchers suggested that each seasonal influenza vaccination recruits few new T cells.

This clonotype originated in a man aged 45-65 years who received an inactivated influenza vaccine. Source: PBMCs from blood, taken around two weeks before vaccination.

The CDR3 region has the DNA TGTGCCAGTAGTTCTTTGGCTAGCGGGAGTTACTACGAGCAGTACTTC. This translates into CASSSLASGSYYEQYF. The chain recombines TRBV19 with TRBJ2-7, with TRBD2 matching over 10 bases. The CDR3 is 16 amino acids. CDR1 is LNHDA, CDR2 SQIVND, per germline (reference sequence). V lost 5 bases to trimming and J lost 3 bases; unmatched junction nucleotides: 10.